Below are 3 T cell receptor beta chains sequenced from a single sample in a study of T-cell reconstitution after alpha-beta-depleted transplantation in children. The library targeted TCRbeta and was prepared with unique molecular identifiers. TCRdb passed the PCR reads through MiXCR, listing each CDR3 protein once. The table records about 540,000 distinct CDR3 sequences, roughly 30% of them present only once. This specimen consisted of PBMCs, obtained before TCRalphabeta/CD19-depleted stem cell transplant. Every receptor here comes from a boy less than two years old with Wiskott-Aldrich syndrome, due to receive a stem cell transplant.

This clonotype was detected a few times. V usage is TRBV29-1 and J usage is TRBJ2-7, with TRBD1 matching 9 bases. CDR3 length: 13 residues. CDR1 and CDR2 (germline): SQVTM, ANQGSEA. The trim removed 4 bases at V and 6 bases at J, leaving 7 bases unmatched. CDR3 amino acids: CSVAYGTGSEQYF. CDR3 bases: TGCAGCGTTGCGTATGGGACAGGGTCCGAGCAGTACTTC.

V and J are TRBV10-1 and TRBJ2-7; TRBD2 is a possible D gene (6 bases). Germline-derived CDR1 and CDR2 are WNHNN and SYGVQD (reference sequence). V was trimmed by 5 bases and J by 0 bases, leaving 14 bases between them. The CDR3 consists of 15 residues. CDR3 amino acids: CASSPGLGASYEQYF. CDR3 sequence (DNA): TGCGCCAGCAGTCCGGGACTCGGTGCCTCCTACGAGCAGTACTTC.

The genes are TRBV6-1 and TRBJ1-2, with 10 bases matching TRBD1. The CDR3 has 15 amino acids. CDR1 and CDR2 from the germline V gene are MNHNS and SASEGT. The V segment lost 4 bases and the J segment 4 bases; nucleotides outside the gene matches: 6. Written as DNA, the CDR3 is TGTGCCAGCAGTGGAGGGGACAGGGGATTCTATGGCTACACCTTC. This codes for CASSGGDRGFYGYTF.